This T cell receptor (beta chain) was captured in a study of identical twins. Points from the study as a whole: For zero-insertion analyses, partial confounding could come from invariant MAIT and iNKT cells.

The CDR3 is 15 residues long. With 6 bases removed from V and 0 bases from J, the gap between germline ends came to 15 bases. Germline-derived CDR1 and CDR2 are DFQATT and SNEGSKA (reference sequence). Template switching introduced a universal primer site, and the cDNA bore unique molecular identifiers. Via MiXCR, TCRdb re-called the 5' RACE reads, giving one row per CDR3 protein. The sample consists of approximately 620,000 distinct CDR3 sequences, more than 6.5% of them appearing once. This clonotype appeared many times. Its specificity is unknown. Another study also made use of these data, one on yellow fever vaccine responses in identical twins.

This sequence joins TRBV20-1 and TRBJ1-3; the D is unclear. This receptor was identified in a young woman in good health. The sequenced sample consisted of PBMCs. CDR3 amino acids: CSATGNRGSGNTIYF. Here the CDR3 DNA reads TGCAGTGCGACCGGAAACCGGGGCTCTGGAAACACCATATATTTT.